This T cell receptor beta chain originates from a study of cytotoxic CD8 clonotypes in ibrutinib-treated CLL. CDR3 size: 15 residues. V gave up 7 bases and J gave up 4 bases; unmatched junction bases: 6. Germline values: CDR1 LNHDA, CDR2 SQIVND (reference sequence). Repertoires were generated with immunoSEQ multiplex PCR, while TCRdb's copy carries only in-frame clones and drops some. The sample carries about 200,000 clones, over 60% recorded once. This clone was seen more than once but under ten times. Sequenced material: PBMCs, taken after 24 months of ibrutinib treatment. The source is a human donor with chronic lymphocytic leukemia. This chain links TRBV19 with TRBJ2-2, with 10 nucleotides matching TRBD1. DNA for the CDR3: TGTGCCAGTACTAGGGACAGGGGATTCACCGGGGAGCTGTTTTTT. Protein product: CASTRDRGFTGELFF.